The 15 T cell receptor beta chains given below trace back to one sample, sequenced in a study of regulatory T cells in long-lasting Graves disease (dated by TCRdb to the early 2020s). The time point label, as the study defines it: newly diagnosed GD, antithyroid drugs for less than 3 months. RNA was extracted from PBMCs in TRIzol for both TCR sequencing and RNA sequencing. Libraries came from multiplex PCR. The sequencer listed for this sample is Illumina HiSeq 4000. To build TCR beta libraries, CDR3 regions were amplified by Arm-PCR using iRepertoire HTBI primers. TCRdb handled the public reads itself, with Q25 trimming in fastp and clone calling in MiXCR, and kept productive beta chains. Identical CDR3 protein sequences are pooled into one entry, listed with their most common genes and DNA. Present in this sample are around 450,000 distinct CDR3 sequences, about 15% of which were seen just once. Clones ranked in the top ten supply approximately 8% of the sample.

These data were also reused for a study on T cells in Graves' hyperthyroidism and ophthalmopathy.

The source was peripheral blood mononuclear cells (PBMCs), collected at new diagnosis, from a patient treated with antithyroid drugs. The receptors here all came from a middle-aged woman with Graves disease. Donor details come from another sample of the same person, matched by shared clones.

J is TRBJ1-6 and V is TRBV7-9, with a weak D call TRBD1 (6 bases). Germline V gene data show CDR1 as SEHNR and CDR2 as FQNEAQ (reference sequence). The CDR3 contains 13 residues. The ends were cut back, 4 bases at V and 10 bases at J, with 11 bases in the middle. The CDR3 loop is CASSSPGDSPLHF. The CDR3 nucleotides are TGTGCCAGCAGCTCTCCAGGGGACTCACCCCTCCACTTT.

In DNA form, the CDR3 reads TGTGCCAGCACCTCCTTCGAGCCTGAAGATGAGCAGTTCTTC. It codes for CASTSFEPEDEQFF. This rearrangement joins TRBV7-9 to TRBJ2-1; D remains unclear. V was clipped by 7 bases and J by 8 bases, with 18 bases between them. The CDR3 has 14 amino acids. CDR1 is SEHNR, CDR2 FQNEAQ, per germline (reference sequence).

This clonotype was found a few times. The chain uses TRBV4-1 and TRBJ2-7, with D unresolved. The V gene lost 4 bases and the J gene lost 3 bases, with 10 bases spanning the gap. Germline V gene data show CDR1 as MGHRA and CDR2 as YSYEKL. The CDR3 extends over 13 amino acids. CDR3 in amino acids: CASSPLFNYEQYF. The CDR3 nucleotides read TGCGCCAGCAGCCCATTATTCAACTACGAGCAGTACTTC.

The V gene is TRBV12-3 or TRBV12-4, the J gene TRBJ2-2; 8 bases align to TRBD1. This CDR3 spans 15 amino acids. With V trimmed by 3 bases and J by 7 bases, 7 bases remained unmatched. CDR3 sequence (DNA): TGTGCCAGCAGTTTGGCCGGACAGGGCCACGGGGAGCTGTTTTTT. Protein sequence: CASSLAGQGHGELFF.

There are many counts of this clonotype. The rearrangement uses TRBV10-2 and TRBJ2-1, with 7 bases identical to TRBD1. Germline CDR1 reads WSHSY; CDR2 reads SAAADI. The ends lost 4 bases at V and 10 bases at J; junction bases unmatched: 13. This CDR3 comprises 15 residues. The CDR3 sequence is CASSGSEGAIAEQFF. The CDR3 DNA reads as TGCGCCAGCAGTGGGAGTGAGGGGGCGATTGCCGAGCAGTTCTTC.

This clonotype has only a few counts. This chain uses TRBV4-1 with TRBJ2-1; TRBD1 agrees at 7 bases. This CDR3 is built from 16 residues. The V gene's germline CDR1 is MGHRA and CDR2 YSYEKL. V lost 0 bases and J lost 5; bases outside the gene matches: 7. CDR3 sequence: CASSQDDRVLHNEQFF. In DNA, the CDR3 is TGCGCCAGCAGCCAAGATGACAGGGTCCTACACAATGAGCAGTTCTTC.

The chain employs TRBV7-9 and TRBJ1-5; tentatively, D is TRBD1 (5 bases). Trimming pared 5 bases from V and 0 bases from J, leaving 20 bases between. Per germline, CDR1 SEHNR and CDR2 FQNEAQ (reference sequence). CDR3 size: 18 residues. The CDR3 nucleotides read TGTGCCAGCAGCCCGAGACAGTCGTACAAAGATAGCAATCAGCCCCAGCATTTT. Amino acids: CASSPRQSYKDSNQPQHF.

This clonotype was observed many times. The chain uses TRBV15 and TRBJ1-1, with D tentatively TRBD1 (5 bases). CDR3 length: 15 amino acids. V lost 1 base and J 0 bases, leaving 9 bases between the germline ends. Germline values: CDR1 LNHNV, CDR2 YYDKDF (reference sequence). This chain's CDR3 is CATSRVSGLNTEAFF. CDR3 DNA: TGTGCCACCAGCAGAGTCTCAGGGCTGAACACTGAAGCTTTCTTT.

The chain combines TRBV27 with TRBJ1-5; possibly TRBD1 for D (5 bases). Germline CDR1 MNHEY, CDR2 SMNVEV (reference sequence). The CDR3 covers 15 residues. Trimming left V 2 bases short and J 4 bases short, with 12 bases between. DNA for the CDR3: TGTGCCAGCAGTTTAAGGGGCTCCCCAAATCAGCCCCAGCATTTT. It is translated as CASSLRGSPNQPQHF.

This clonotype occurred many times. The chain couples TRBV12-3 or TRBV12-4 to TRBJ2-1; TRBD2 is a possible D gene (6 bases). The germline V and J ends were trimmed by 6 bases and 3 bases, with 15 bases remaining between them. The CDR3 is made up of 15 amino acids. CDR3 amino acids: CASRAGRGNYNEQFF. In DNA, the CDR3 is TGTGCCAGCAGGGCGGGGCGTGGGAACTACAATGAGCAGTTCTTC.

This clonotype was recorded many times. The rearrangement links TRBV11-2 to TRBJ2-7; 8 bases line up with TRBD2. CDR3 length equals 15 residues. Trimming took 1 base from V and 6 from J; bases not matched to a gene: 8. Germline V gene lookup returns CDR1 SGHAT and CDR2 FQNNGV. CDR3 sequence (DNA): TGTGCCAGCAGCTTAGCTTCAGCGGGGGCATCCGAGCAGTACTTC. It codes for CASSLASAGASEQYF.

In this sample, this clonotype turned up many times. This chain uses TRBV19 with TRBJ2-6, with 9 bases matching TRBD1. The V segment lost 4 bases and the J segment 0 bases; nucleotides outside the gene matches: 4. The germline CDR1 and CDR2 sequences are LNHDA and SQIVND (reference sequence). CDR3 length: 17 residues. CDR3 amino acids: CASSTGTGPSGANVLTF. CDR3 sequence (DNA): TGTGCCAGTAGTACCGGGACAGGGCCCTCTGGGGCCAACGTCCTGACTTTC.

This clonotype appeared many times. This chain uses TRBV3-1 with TRBJ1-1; 8 bases align to TRBD1. Unmatched junction bases numbered 2, after V lost 0 bases and J lost 5 bases. The CDR3 runs to 14 residues. The germline V gene has CDR1 LGHDT and CDR2 YNNKEL (reference sequence). CDR3 in DNA: TGTGCCAGCAGCCAAGATACAGGGGGGACTGAAGCTTTCTTT. Its translation is CASSQDTGGTEAFF.

This chain uses TRBV19 with TRBJ1-2; D remains ambiguous. This CDR3 has 13 amino acids. The germline V and J ends were trimmed by 3 bases and 5 bases, with 10 bases remaining between them. Per the germline V gene, CDR1 is LNHDA and CDR2 is SQIVND (reference sequence). The CDR3 here is CASSIAVEYGYTF. The CDR3 bases are TGTGCCAGTAGTATTGCAGTCGAGTATGGCTACACCTTC. The variable domain in full, with the rest retrieved from reference TRBV19 and TRBJ1-2, is DGGITQSPKYLFRKEGQNVTLSCEQNLNHDAMYWYRQDPGQGLRLIYYSQIVNDFQKGDIAEGYSVSREKKESFPLTVTSAQKNPTAFYLCASSIAVEYGYTFGSGTRLTVV.

Only a few counts were recorded for this clonotype. The gene calls are TRBV10-3 and TRBJ1-2; possible D gene TRBD1, 6 bases. V lost 1 base to trimming and J lost 5 bases, with 8 bases between them. Germline CDR1 ENHRY, CDR2 SYGVKD. The length of the CDR3 is 13 residues. The CDR3, as DNA: TGTGCCATCAGTGAGTTTGGACAGTATGGCTACACCTTC. Its translation: CAISEFGQYGYTF.